The entry below describes one T cell receptor (beta chain). This entry belongs to a study of PD-1 blockade in classical Hodgkin lymphoma. Noted time point: cycle 4 day 1 (C4D1), after five to seven weeks of nivolumab. No patient escaped relapse after autologous stem cell transplantation, and brentuximab vedotin exposure varied. Method: immunoSEQ multiplex PCR; TCRdb's copy keeps in-frame clones and lacks some. Here the sample spans over 70,000 clones, approximately 90% being singletons. This clonotype was sampled from a human donor with classical Hodgkin lymphoma. Sequences were derived from peripheral blood mononuclear cells (PBMCs), sampled before the fourth cycle of nivolumab.

CDR3 residues: CARFNVLTF. For the CDR3, the DNA is TGTGCCCGCTTCAACGTCCTGACTTTC. This chain uses TRBV18 with TRBJ2-6, with unresolved D. V was clipped by 11 bases and J by 9 bases, with 5 bases between them. Germline CDR1 KGHSH, CDR2 LQKENI. This CDR3 comprises 9 residues.